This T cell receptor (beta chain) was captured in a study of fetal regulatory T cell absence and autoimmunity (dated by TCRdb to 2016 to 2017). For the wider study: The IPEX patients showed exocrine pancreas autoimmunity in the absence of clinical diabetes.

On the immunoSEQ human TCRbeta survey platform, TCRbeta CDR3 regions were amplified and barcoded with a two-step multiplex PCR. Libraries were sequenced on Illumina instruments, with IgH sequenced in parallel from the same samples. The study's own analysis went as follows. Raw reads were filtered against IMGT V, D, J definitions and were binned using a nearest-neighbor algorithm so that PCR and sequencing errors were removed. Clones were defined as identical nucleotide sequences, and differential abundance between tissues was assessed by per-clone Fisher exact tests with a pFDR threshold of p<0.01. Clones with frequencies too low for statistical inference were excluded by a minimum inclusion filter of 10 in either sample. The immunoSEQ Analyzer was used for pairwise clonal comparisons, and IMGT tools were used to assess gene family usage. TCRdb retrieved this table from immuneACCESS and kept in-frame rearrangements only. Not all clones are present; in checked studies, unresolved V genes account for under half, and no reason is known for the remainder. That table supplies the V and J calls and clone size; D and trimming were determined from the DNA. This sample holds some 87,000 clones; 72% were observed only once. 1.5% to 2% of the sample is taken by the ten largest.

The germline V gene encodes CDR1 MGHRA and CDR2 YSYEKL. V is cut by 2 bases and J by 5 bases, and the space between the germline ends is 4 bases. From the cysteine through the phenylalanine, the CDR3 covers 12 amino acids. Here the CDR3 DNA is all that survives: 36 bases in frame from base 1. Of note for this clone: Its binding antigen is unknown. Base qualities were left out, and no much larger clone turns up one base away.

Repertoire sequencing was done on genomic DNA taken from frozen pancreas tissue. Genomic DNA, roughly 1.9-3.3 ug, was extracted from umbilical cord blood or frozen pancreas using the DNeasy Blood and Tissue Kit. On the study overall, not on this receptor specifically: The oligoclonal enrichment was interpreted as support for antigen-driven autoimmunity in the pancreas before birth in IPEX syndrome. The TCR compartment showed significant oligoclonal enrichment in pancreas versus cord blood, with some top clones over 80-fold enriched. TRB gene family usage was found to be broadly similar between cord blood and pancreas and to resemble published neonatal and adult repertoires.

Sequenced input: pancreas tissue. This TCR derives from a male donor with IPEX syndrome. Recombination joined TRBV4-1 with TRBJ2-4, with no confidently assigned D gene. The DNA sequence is TGCGCCAGCAGCCAACAGGAAAACATTCAGTACTTC. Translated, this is CASSQQENIQYF.